This T cell receptor (beta chain) came from a study of OX40 agonist ivuxolimab in advanced cancers. Study details: Eligibility admitted prior anti-PD-1, anti-PD-L1 or anti-CTLA-4 therapy; around 42% had some.

The germline gives CDR1 LNHDA, CDR2 SQIVND (reference sequence). Between the trimmed V and J ends, which lost 6 bases and 1 base, there was a span of 18 bases. This CDR3 has 16 residues. Data came from immunoSEQ multiplex PCR; TCRdb stores just in-frame clones and leaves some out. The sample gives fewer than 85,000 clones, 90% to 95% of which show up once; approximately 0.7% is in the top ten. V gene TRBV19 combines with J gene TRBJ1-1; D gene uncertain. This clonotype was sampled from an adult with an advanced solid tumor such as melanoma, head and neck, liver or kidney cancer. This specimen was CD4+ or CD8+ T cells sorted from blood, taken in a trial of the OX40 agonist ivuxolimab. The DNA for the CDR3 is TGTGCCAGTAGATCCGGGCAGACCAAAGCGAACACTGAAGCTTTCTTT. It encodes CASRSGQTKANTEAFF.